This note documents a single TCR beta chain sequence. This sample is drawn from a study of CD4 T cells in relation to SARS-CoV-2 and coronaviruses. Before the COVID-19 pandemic, during about 2010-2018, CD4+ T cells were taken from unexposed donors. Uncultured naive and memory CD4+ T cells supplied DNA for deep TCR-beta sequencing. Generated by immunoSEQ multiplex PCR, the TCRdb table keeps only in-frame clones and is missing some. In the table there are some 65,000 clones, about nine tenths of which are singletons. The sequence came from a human donor in good health. The sample comprised memory CD4+ T cells from PBMCs.

Written as DNA, the CDR3 is TGTGCCAGCGTACAGGGGTACCACGAGCAGTACTTC. The encoded protein is CASVQGYHEQYF. V usage is TRBV6-5 and J usage is TRBJ2-7, with 7 nucleotides matching TRBD1. Germline CDR1 is MNHEY and CDR2 is SVGAGI. The CDR3 totals 12 residues. The V and J ends lost 8 bases and 5 bases, in that order; junction bases with no gene match: 6.